Given below is one TCR beta chain in context. This specimen comes from a study of cytomegalovirus exposure and HLA in healthy donors. Here immunoSEQ multiplex PCR was the method, and the copy in TCRdb shows in-frame clones only, minus some. There are some 200,000 clones in the sample; about 90% occur only once, and around 1% lies in the top ten. Trimming took 4 bases from V and 7 from J, leaving 18 bases between them. The germline V gene has CDR1 SGHDT and CDR2 YYEEEE. This CDR3 is built from 15 residues. Sequenced: PBMCs. The chain uses TRBV5-6 and TRBJ2-1, with D possibly TRBD2 on 6 matching bases. The receptor was isolated from a woman aged 18-29 years in good health and CMV-seronegative. The CDR3 protein is CASSVSGVLWNEQFF. The CDR3, as DNA: TGTGCCAGCAGCGTTTCGGGAGTACTTTGGAATGAGCAGTTCTTC.